Listed here are 3 T cell receptor beta chains from one sample, sequenced in a study of OX40 agonist ivuxolimab in advanced cancers. The method was immunoSEQ multiplex PCR; TCRdb's version includes in-frame clones alone and lacks a portion of them. Of 54,000 or so clones listed, around 82% were seen once; the top ten hold roughly 1.9%. Specimen: CD4+ or CD8+ T cells sorted from blood, collected in a trial of the OX40 agonist ivuxolimab. The receptors were gathered from an adult with an advanced solid tumor such as melanoma, head and neck, liver or kidney cancer.

J is TRBJ1-4 and V is TRBV9, with TRBD1 matching 8 bases. With 4 bases clipped from V and 3 bases from J, the junction kept 2 bases outside the gene matches. Germline CDR1 reads SGDLS; CDR2 reads YYNGEE. The CDR3 consists of 14 residues. The CDR3 DNA sequence: TGTGCCAGCAGCCAGGGGGCCTCTAATGAAAAACTGTTTTTT. Translation gives CASSQGASNEKLFF.

V gene TRBV7-2 combines with J gene TRBJ2-5; D might be TRBD2 (6 bases). Trimming left V 4 bases short and J 11 bases short, with 11 bases between. In germline, CDR1 is SGHTA, CDR2 FQGNSA. The CDR3 sequence is 11 residues long. In DNA form, the CDR3 reads TGTGCCAGCAGCTCGGGACTTAAGCAGTACTTC. Amino acids: CASSSGLKQYF.

This clone has a handful of counts. The V gene is TRBV19, the J gene TRBJ2-1, with 13 nucleotides matching TRBD2. Germline V gene sequence: CDR1 LNHDA, CDR2 SQIVND (reference sequence). V was pared by 5 bases and J by 4 bases, with 5 bases of the junction left unmatched. The CDR3 extends over 16 amino acids. CDR3 bases: TGTGCCAGTAGTCTACGGACTAGCGGGGGATACAATGAGCAGTTCTTC. This encodes CASSLRTSGGYNEQFF.